The 5 T cell receptor delta chains given below trace back to one sample, sequenced in a study of Vδ1+ human thymocytes (dated by TCRdb to 2017 to 2018). These receptors' targets are unknown. Study-wide findings and limitations: Thymic TRG and TRD repertoires appeared highly polyclonal with Gaussian CDR3 length distributions, unlike oligoclonal peripheral blood repertoires.

The sequencer listed for this sample is Illumina MiSeq. RNA was extracted with the RNeasy mini kit and reverse transcribed using Superscript III. To generate the CDR3 amplicons, a multiplex PCR was run using pooled V-gene forward primers together with a constant-region reverse primer that carried Illumina adaptor overhangs. After TCRdb called clones again from the public reads with CATT, rows with identical DNA were merged. The sample includes about 75,000 delta-chain clones, with around 34% observed a single time. The ten largest clones take up about 0.24% of the sample. Source material: Vdelta1+ gamma-delta thymocytes from the thymus. The cell subset or site label of this sample denotes: FACS-sorted CD3+ TCRalphabeta- TCRVdelta1+ TCRVdelta2- thymocytes. These receptors were obtained from a boy younger than two who had congenital heart surgery.

There are a few counts of this clone. The chain couples TRDV1 to TRDJ1; weak D call: TRDD2 (8 bases). Trimming took 2 bases from V and 7 from J, leaving 23 bases between them. CDR3 length: 17 amino acids. Germline CDR1 TSWWSYY, CDR2 QGS. CDR3 sequence (DNA): TGTGCTCTTGGGGAATCCTTCTTCCTACTTGGGGGACCTAAACTCATCTTT. It yields the protein CALGESFFLLGGPKLIF.

The V and J genes are TRDV1 and TRDJ1, with TRDD3 matching over 13 bases. V lost 6 bases to trimming and J lost 5 bases; unmatched junction nucleotides: 18. The CDR3 covers 19 residues. Germline V gene lookup returns CDR1 TSWWSYY and CDR2 QGS. The CDR3 loop reads CALGPTPQVLGDTRDKLIF. The DNA for the CDR3 is TGTGCTCTTGGTCCTACTCCTCAAGTACTGGGGGATACGAGAGATAAACTCATCTTT.

Concerning this clone: A much larger clone lies one base from this, so it may be a read error. The chain carries TRDV2 and TRDJ1, with D tentatively TRDD3 (6 bases). This CDR3 comprises 15 residues. The germline V and J ends were trimmed by 3 bases and 2 bases, with 15 bases remaining between them. Looked up from germline, CDR1 is GEAIGNYY and CDR2 is EKD. Written as DNA, the CDR3 is TGTGCCTGTGACTTCGGGGGAAAGGGGACCGATAAACTCATCTTT. Protein product: CACDFGGKGTDKLIF.

This clone was counted between two and nine times. The chain links TRDV1 to TRDJ1; 9 bases match TRDD3. The CDR3 loop spans 21 amino acids. Germline CDR1 is TSWWSYY and CDR2 is QGS. V was clipped by 2 bases and J by 0 bases; unmatched bases: 19. CDR3 bases: TGTGCTCTTGGGGAATATAATTTCGGGGGATACCCTCCTTCGTACACCGATAAACTCATCTTT. Translation gives CALGEYNFGGYPPSYTDKLIF.

There are a few counts of this clone. The junction shows a germline mismatch at one end, possibly a read error. The genes are TRDV1 and TRDJ1; a weak D match, TRDD3 (6 bases). Germline CDR1 reads TSWWSYY; CDR2 reads QGS. The CDR3 contains 15 residues. The CDR3 DNA follows: TGTGCTCCTGGGGTACCCGCGGGGCCCACCGATAAACTCATCTTT. The encoded protein is CAPGVPAGPTDKLIF.